This T cell receptor (beta chain) was identified in a study of T cell repertoires in cytomegalovirus infection (dated by TCRdb to between 2018 and 2021). About the investigation overall: Alongside well-studied HLA-B-restricted epitopes, the peptide stimulations were aimed at recently identified HLA-C-restricted CMV epitopes, whose presentation resists viral immunomodulation. Donor HLA type was relevant to the analysis, because carriage of CMV infection together with the matching HLA type was indicated by public TCR beta signatures. Here is what the overall study found, with its caveats: The ex vivo response was dominated by HLA-C-restricted CMV-specific TCR beta clonotypes, and the single most frequent clonotype in two of eight donors was supplied by these HLA-C-restricted clonotypes. In both this cohort and an independent roughly 330-donor cohort, the cumulative frequency of public TCR beta family members distinguished carriers of CMV infection plus the relevant HLA type.

Taken with the paper, the label for treatment or condition translates to: in vitro stimulation with specific CMV peptide epitopes to enrich CMV-specific T cells. Sequencing relied on an Illumina HiSeq 1500. TCRdb reworked the public reads: Q25 trimming with fastp, MiXCR clone assembly, productive beta chains retained. Each entry is one CDR3 protein sequence, shown with its most common DNA and genes. In all, the sample holds 300,000 to 400,000 distinct CDR3 sequences, and just under 30% of those were seen once. Clones ranked in the top ten supply 20% of the sample. V is pared back by 7 bases and J by 2 bases, with 13 bases lying between the germline termini. From the cysteine through the phenylalanine, the CDR3 covers 14 amino acids. The sequence is cut down to CDR3 DNA, 42 bases in frame from base 1. The germline V gene gives CDR1 as SGHRS and CDR2 as YFSETQ. This clonotype was detected only a few times. Its antigen target is currently unknown. No much larger clone is present one base from it, and per-base qualities are unavailable.

Sequencing used cultured PBMCs, obtained from culture after CMV antigen stimulation. The rearrangement combines TRBV5-1 with TRBJ2-1, with the D gene call left open. This TCR came from a human donor in good health (CMV status not recorded). Some clones in this sample may be carry-over from other donors' samples. CDR3 loop: CASATADPYNEQFF. The DNA reads as follows: TGCGCCAGCGCAACTGCTGATCCCTACAATGAGCAGTTCTTC.